This entry is about one T cell receptor beta chain. Its antigen remains unknown. These data are taken from a study of identical twins. Study conclusions and caveats: Partial confounding of zero-insertion analyses by invariant MAIT and iNKT cells was possible. Insertions were reduced in abundant cord blood beta clonotypes but not in memory repertoires. Donors were not followed over many years; analysis was cross-sectional.

Unique molecular identifiers were in the cDNA, with template-switch universal primer binding. One entry per CDR3 protein results from TCRdb running MiXCR on the 5' RACE reads. Here the sample spans 1.5 million to 2 million distinct CDR3 sequences, around 29% being singletons. This CDR3 has 14 residues. Trimming took 3 bases from V and 7 from J, leaving 12 bases between them. Germline V lookup: CDR1 SGHDN, CDR2 FVKESK. The chain carries TRBV14 and TRBJ1-4; possible D gene TRBD1, 6 bases. The TCR comes from a newborn girl in good health. The sample was cord blood. CDR3 DNA sequence: TGTGCCAGCAGCCAGACAGGAGGCTTTGAAAAACTGTTTTTT. It is translated as CASSQTGGFEKLFF.